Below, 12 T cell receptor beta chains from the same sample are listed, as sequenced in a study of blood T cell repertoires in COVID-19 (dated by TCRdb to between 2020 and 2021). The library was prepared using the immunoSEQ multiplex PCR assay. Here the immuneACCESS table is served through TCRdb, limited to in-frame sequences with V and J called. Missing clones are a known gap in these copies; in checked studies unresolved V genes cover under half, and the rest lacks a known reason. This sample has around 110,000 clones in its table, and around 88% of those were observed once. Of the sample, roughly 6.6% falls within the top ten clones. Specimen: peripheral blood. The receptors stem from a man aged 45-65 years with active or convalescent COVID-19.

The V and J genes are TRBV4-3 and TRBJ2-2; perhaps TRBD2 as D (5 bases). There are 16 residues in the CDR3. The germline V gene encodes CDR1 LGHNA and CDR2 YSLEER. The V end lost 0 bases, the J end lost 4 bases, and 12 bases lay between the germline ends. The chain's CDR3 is CASSQEGEGSTGELFF. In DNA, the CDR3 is TGCGCCAGCAGCCAAGAGGGAGAAGGGTCCACCGGGGAGCTGTTTTTT.

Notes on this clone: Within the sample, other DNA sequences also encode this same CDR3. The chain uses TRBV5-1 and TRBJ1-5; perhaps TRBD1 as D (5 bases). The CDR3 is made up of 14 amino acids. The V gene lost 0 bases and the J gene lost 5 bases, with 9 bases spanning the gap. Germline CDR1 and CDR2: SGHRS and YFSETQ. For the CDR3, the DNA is TGCGCCAGCAGCTTGGACGGGGGGGATCAGCCCCAGCATTTT. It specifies CASSLDGGDQPQHF.

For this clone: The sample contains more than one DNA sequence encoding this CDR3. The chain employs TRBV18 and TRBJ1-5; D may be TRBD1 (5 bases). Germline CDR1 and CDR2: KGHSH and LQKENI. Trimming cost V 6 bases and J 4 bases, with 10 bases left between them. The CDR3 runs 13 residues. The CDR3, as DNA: TGTGCCAGCTCTCCAGACAGAAATCAGCCCCAGCATTTT. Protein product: CASSPDRNQPQHF.

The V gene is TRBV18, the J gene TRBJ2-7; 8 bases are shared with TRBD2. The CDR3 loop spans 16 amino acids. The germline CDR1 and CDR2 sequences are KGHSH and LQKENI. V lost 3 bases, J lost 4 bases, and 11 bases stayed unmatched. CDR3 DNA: TGTGCCAGCTCACCCCCTCCAGGGACTAGATGGTACGAGCAGTACTTC. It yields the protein CASSPPPGTRWYEQYF.

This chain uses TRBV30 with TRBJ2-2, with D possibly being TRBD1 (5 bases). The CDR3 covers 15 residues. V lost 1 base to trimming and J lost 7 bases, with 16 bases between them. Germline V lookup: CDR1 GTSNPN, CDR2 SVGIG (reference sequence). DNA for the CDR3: TGTGCCTGGAGTGAAGCACGCAGGGAAAACGGGGAGCTGTTTTTT. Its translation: CAWSEARRENGELFF.

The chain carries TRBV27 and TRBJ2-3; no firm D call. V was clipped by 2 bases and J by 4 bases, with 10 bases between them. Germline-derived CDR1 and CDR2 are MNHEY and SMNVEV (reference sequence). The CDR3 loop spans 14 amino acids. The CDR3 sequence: CASSLKSVADTQYF. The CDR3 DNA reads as TGTGCCAGCAGTTTAAAAAGCGTGGCAGATACGCAGTATTTT.

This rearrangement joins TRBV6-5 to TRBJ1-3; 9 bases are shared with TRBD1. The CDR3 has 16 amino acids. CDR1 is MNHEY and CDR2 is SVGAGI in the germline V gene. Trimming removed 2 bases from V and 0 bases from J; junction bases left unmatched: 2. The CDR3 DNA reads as TGTGCCAGCAGTTACGGGACAGGGAGCTCTGGAAACACCATATATTTT. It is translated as CASSYGTGSSGNTIYF.

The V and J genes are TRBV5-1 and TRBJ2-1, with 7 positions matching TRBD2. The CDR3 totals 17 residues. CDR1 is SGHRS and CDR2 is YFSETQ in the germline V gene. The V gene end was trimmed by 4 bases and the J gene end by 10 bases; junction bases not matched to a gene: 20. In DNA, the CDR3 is TGCGCCAGCAGCCCCGCCCCACCGGGACTAACTGGTTCGGAGCAGTTCTTC. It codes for CASSPAPPGLTGSEQFF.

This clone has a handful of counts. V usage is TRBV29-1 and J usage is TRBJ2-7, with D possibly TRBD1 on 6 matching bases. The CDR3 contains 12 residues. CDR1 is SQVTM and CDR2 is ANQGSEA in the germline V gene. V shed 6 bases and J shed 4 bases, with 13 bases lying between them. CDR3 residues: CSVQGTRYEQYF. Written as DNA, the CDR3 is TGCAGCGTACAGGGAACGAGGTACGAGCAGTACTTC.

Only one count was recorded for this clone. The CDR3 DNA sequence: TGTGCCAGTAAAATGTCCCGGACAGTTTATAGCAATCAGCCCCAGCATTTT. Translated: CASKMSRTVYSNQPQHF. The rearrangement joins TRBV19 to TRBJ1-5, with D tentatively TRBD1 (6 bases). The CDR3 totals 17 residues. Trimming took 7 bases from V and 0 from J, leaving 19 bases between them. From germline, CDR1 is LNHDA and CDR2 SQIVND (reference sequence).

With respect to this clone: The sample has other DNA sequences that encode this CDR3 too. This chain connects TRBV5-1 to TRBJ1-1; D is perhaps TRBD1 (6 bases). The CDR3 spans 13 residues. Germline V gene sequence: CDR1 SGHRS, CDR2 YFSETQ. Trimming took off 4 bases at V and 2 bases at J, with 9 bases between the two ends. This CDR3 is CASSRGSNTEAFF. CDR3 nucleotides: TGCGCCAGCAGCAGGGGGAGCAACACTGAAGCTTTCTTT.

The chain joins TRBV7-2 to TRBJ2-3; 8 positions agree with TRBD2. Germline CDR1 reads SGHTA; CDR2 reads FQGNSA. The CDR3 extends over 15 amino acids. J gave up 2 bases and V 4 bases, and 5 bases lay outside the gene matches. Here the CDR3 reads CASSSLREVTDTQYF. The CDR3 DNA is TGTGCCAGCAGCTCTTTGCGGGAGGTCACAGATACGCAGTATTTT.